Listed here are 17 T cell receptor beta chains from one sample, sequenced in a study of PD-L1 blockade in urothelial cancer. Time point defined: peripheral blood 6 weeks after treatment start. The protocol was immunoSEQ multiplex PCR, while the TCRdb copy is restricted to in-frame clones and leaves out a portion. The table shows more than 45,000 clones, with about four fifths occurring only once. The starting material was PBMCs, obtained around atezolizumab (anti-PD-L1) treatment. The receptors here all came from a man in his sixties or seventies with urothelial cancer.

The J gene is TRBJ1-4, the V gene TRBV2, with TRBD1 matching over 9 bases. V shed 7 bases and J 2 bases; nucleotides not matched to a gene: 11. Germline V lookup: CDR1 SNHLY, CDR2 FYNNEI. This CDR3 has 17 amino acids. The CDR3 nucleotides read TGTGCCAGCACCGATGGGGACAGGGTGCAGACTAATGAAAAACTGTTTTTT. Translated: CASTDGDRVQTNEKLFF. Using reference TRBV2 and TRBJ1-4 for the parts outside the CDR3, the full variable domain is EPEVTQTPSHQVTQMGQEVILRCVPISNHLYFYWYRQILGQKVEFLVSFYNNEISEKSEIFDDQFSVERPDGSNFTLKIRSTKLEDSAMYFCASTDGDRVQTNEKLFFGSGTQLSVL.

The CDR3 reads CASSESRWSDTQYF. In DNA, the CDR3 is TGTGCCAGCAGTGAATCCAGGTGGTCAGATACGCAGTATTTT. The rearrangement links TRBV6-1 to TRBJ2-3, with no clear D. V shed 2 bases and J shed 4 bases, with 10 bases lying between them. CDR3 size: 14 residues. Germline V CDR1 and CDR2: MNHNS, SASEGT.

The chain uses TRBV18 and TRBJ2-5; a weak D match, TRBD2 (6 bases). V lost 2 bases, J lost 3 bases, and 10 bases lay in between. Germline V gene data show CDR1 as KGHSH and CDR2 as LQKENI. This CDR3 region has 14 residues. CDR3 residues: CASSPVTGEETQYF. CDR3 DNA sequence: TGTGCCAGCTCACCAGTTACGGGAGAAGAGACCCAGTACTTC.

V usage is TRBV28 and J usage is TRBJ2-1, with TRBD2 identical over 11 bases. Germline loops: CDR1 MDHEN, CDR2 SYDVKM. V lost 0 bases, J lost 7 bases, and 5 bases stayed unmatched. This CDR3 spans 16 amino acids. The CDR3 DNA follows: TGTGCCAGCAGTTTATGGCTAGCGGGAGGAACGAATGAGCAGTTCTTC. Encoded protein: CASSLWLAGGTNEQFF.

The chain is built from TRBV28 and TRBJ2-6, with D maybe TRBD2 (6 bases). Germline assignment: CDR1 MDHEN and CDR2 SYDVKM. CDR3 length: 15 residues. The V and J ends lost 4 bases and 4 bases respectively, with 11 bases between them. This CDR3 is CASSSGAAGANVLTF. The CDR3 bases are TGTGCCAGCAGTTCGGGAGCTGCAGGGGCCAACGTCCTGACTTTC.

The chain carries TRBV7-9 and TRBJ2-7, with D unresolved. The V and J ends lost 5 bases and 1 base respectively, with 9 bases between them. In germline, CDR1 is SEHNR, CDR2 FQNEAQ (reference sequence). This CDR3 comprises 13 residues. For the CDR3, the DNA is TGTGCCAGCAGCCCTCGACAATCCTACGAGCAGTACTTC. Residues: CASSPRQSYEQYF.

This chain joins TRBV19 and TRBJ2-3, with TRBD1 as a possible D gene (5 bases). Germline CDR1 LNHDA, CDR2 SQIVND (reference sequence). The V gene lost 4 bases and the J gene lost 4 bases, with 9 bases spanning the gap. This CDR3 comprises 13 residues. The CDR3 sequence is CASSTGLPDTQYF. Written as DNA, the CDR3 is TGTGCCAGTAGTACAGGGTTGCCAGATACGCAGTATTTT. The entire variable domain, with the rest obtained from reference TRBV19 and TRBJ2-3, is as follows: DGGITQSPKYLFRKEGQNVTLSCEQNLNHDAMYWYRQDPGQGLRLIYYSQIVNDFQKGDIAEGYSVSREKKESFPLTVTSAQKNPTAFYLCASSTGLPDTQYFGPGTRLTVL.

The J gene is TRBJ2-7, the V gene TRBV4-1, with TRBD2 matching over 7 bases. The CDR3 consists of 17 residues. V lost 0 bases to trimming and J lost 6 bases; unmatched junction nucleotides: 14. Per the germline V gene, CDR1 is MGHRA and CDR2 is YSYEKL. CDR3 nucleotides: TGCGCCAGCAGCCAAGATATCGGGCGGGAGCCCTCCCCCGAGCAGTACTTC. Protein product: CASSQDIGREPSPEQYF.

The chain recombines TRBV5-1 with TRBJ1-2; D remains ambiguous. V lost 4 bases to trimming and J lost 0 bases, with 10 bases between them. CDR3 length: 14 amino acids. Looked up from germline, CDR1 is SGHRS and CDR2 is YFSETQ. CDR3 in amino acids: CASSPADSNYGYTF. The CDR3 nucleotides read TGCGCCAGCAGCCCAGCGGACTCTAACTATGGCTACACCTTC.

This sequence joins TRBV6-5 and TRBJ1-1; 9 bases align to TRBD1. This CDR3 has 14 residues. J gave up 4 bases and V 6 bases, and 6 bases lay outside the gene matches. Germline V gene sequence: CDR1 MNHEY, CDR2 SVGAGI. This CDR3 reads CASSPQGAITEAFF. The CDR3 nucleotides read TGTGCCAGCAGCCCACAGGGGGCAATCACTGAAGCTTTCTTT.

This chain joins TRBV5-1 and TRBJ2-7; no reliable D call. V lost 0 bases and J 4 bases, leaving 23 bases between the germline ends. The CDR3 is 18 amino acids. Germline V gives CDR1 SGHRS, CDR2 YFSETQ. CDR3 sequence reads: CASSLAAREVGYRYEQYF. CDR3 coding DNA: TGCGCCAGCAGCTTGGCTGCAAGAGAGGTCGGGTATCGGTACGAGCAGTACTTC.

This clone was seen a handful of times. The V call is TRBV7-2, the J call TRBJ2-7; tentatively, D is TRBD2 (7 bases). This CDR3 comprises 14 residues. Germline CDR1 reads SGHTA; CDR2 reads FQGNSA. Trimming removed 2 bases from V and 5 bases from J, with 13 bases in between. CDR3 sequence (DNA): TGTGCCAGCAGCTTATTGAGGGGGACTAACGAGCAGTACTTC. This codes for CASSLLRGTNEQYF.

The rearrangement uses TRBV29-1 and TRBJ2-7; D not certain. V was shortened by 6 bases and J by 5 bases, with 11 bases between the two germline ends. Germline V lookup: CDR1 SQVTM, CDR2 ANQGSEA. This CDR3 contains 11 residues. The CDR3 reads CSVERSDEQYF. In DNA, the CDR3 is TGCAGCGTAGAGAGGAGTGACGAGCAGTACTTC.

The J gene is TRBJ1-5, the V gene TRBV19; D possibly corresponds to TRBD1 (6 bases). V dropped 6 bases and J dropped 6 bases, with 18 bases sitting between them. The CDR3 sequence is 15 residues long. The germline CDR1 and CDR2 sequences are LNHDA and SQIVND (reference sequence). For the CDR3, the DNA is TGTGCCAGTAGCCCAGGCCCAGGGGCGGTTCAGCCCCAGCATTTT. It is translated as CASSPGPGAVQPQHF.

CDR3 bases: TGTGCGGATGAGGGGAGGGAGCAGTACTTC. It codes for CADEGREQYF. The V and J genes are TRBV27 and TRBJ2-7; a possible D gene is TRBD2 (6 bases). This CDR3 is 10 amino acids long. Germline CDR1 is MNHEY and CDR2 is SMNVEV (reference sequence).

The J gene is TRBJ2-3, the V gene TRBV5-1; 9 positions match TRBD1. CDR3 length: 16 residues. Germline CDR1 is SGHRS and CDR2 is YFSETQ. V dropped 3 bases and J dropped 3; count of bases not matched to a gene: 8. In DNA form, the CDR3 reads TGCGCCAGCAGCTCCTACAGGGGGCTCGCGACAGATACGCAGTATTTT. Protein sequence: CASSSYRGLATDTQYF.

Notes on this clone: This CDR3 is also generated by other DNA sequences in the sample. The chain employs TRBV19 and TRBJ2-7; 9 positions match TRBD1. V lost 3 bases, J lost 2 bases, and 2 bases stayed unmatched. Germline V gene data show CDR1 as LNHDA and CDR2 as SQIVND (reference sequence). The CDR3 consists of 14 residues. The CDR3 spells CASSMGQGPYEQYF. CDR3 sequence (DNA): TGTGCCAGTAGTATGGGACAGGGTCCCTACGAGCAGTACTTC.